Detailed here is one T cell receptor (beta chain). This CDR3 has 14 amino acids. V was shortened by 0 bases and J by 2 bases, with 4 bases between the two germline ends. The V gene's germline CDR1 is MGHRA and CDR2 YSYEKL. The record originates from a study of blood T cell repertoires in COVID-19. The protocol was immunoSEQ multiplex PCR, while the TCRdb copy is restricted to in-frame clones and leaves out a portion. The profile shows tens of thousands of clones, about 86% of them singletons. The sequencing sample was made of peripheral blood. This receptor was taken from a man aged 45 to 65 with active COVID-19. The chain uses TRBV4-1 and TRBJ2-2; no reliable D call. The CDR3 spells CASSQDINTGELFF. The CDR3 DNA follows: TGCGCCAGCAGCCAAGATATCAACACCGGGGAGCTGTTTTTT.